This T cell receptor (beta chain) was sequenced for a study of T-cell memory formation after mild COVID-19. Turning to the study itself: The TCR clusters were mostly specific to one donor.

Per the germline V gene, CDR1 is SGHTA and CDR2 is FQGNSA. The CDR3 loop spans 15 amino acids. V shed 0 bases and J 4 bases; nucleotides not matched to a gene: 4. TCRdb recomputed calls from the 5' RACE reads with MiXCR, one row per CDR3 protein. The sample lists some 300,000 distinct CDR3 sequences; 20% to 25% were seen once. The rearrangement joins TRBV7-2 to TRBJ1-2; 8 bases fit TRBD1. This receptor was obtained from a man aged 18-30 years who had mild COVID-19 (a few samples of this study predate the infection). Cell type and time point are not known. Sample: PBMCs or a T cell subset sorted from them (not recorded which). The CDR3 protein is CASSLARTGGYGYTF. CDR3 sequence (DNA): TGTGCCAGCAGCTTAGCCCGAACAGGGGGCTATGGCTACACCTTC.